This is a list of T cell receptor beta chains from one sample in a study of blood T cell repertoires in COVID-19. Only in-frame clones appear in the TCRdb table, and some are missing; sequencing was by immunoSEQ multiplex PCR. The sample holds roughly 150,000 clones, roughly 84% seen once. The sequenced sample was PBMCs or T cells enriched from blood (not recorded which). These receptors were collected from a man in his 60s who had recovered from COVID-19. Each CDR3 is given without its conserved first and last residue.

v_call | cdr3_aa
TRBV28 | ASSFGGQGVYEQY
TRBV18 | ASSPKKRGADYEQY
TRBV7-3 | ASSPGQGNSPLH
TRBV7-3 | ASSQALAQYNEQF
TRBV3-1/TRBV3-2 | ASSQGAGAIQPQH
TRBV2 | ASRRGAGYGYT
TRBV2 | ASSPLQTGELF
TRBV10-3 | AIGLDRYNEQF
TRBV6-4 | ASSPNAGLALDEQY
TRBV20-1 | SVRSGGYT
TRBV19 | ASTHVGGSTGELF
TRBV15 | ATSAQGRGAVEQY
TRBV20-1 | SASGAGGNEQF
TRBV18 | ASSPPGQLYEQY
TRBV7-6 | ASSSETGGIYGYT
TRBV14 | ASSQSAGGSNEQF
TRBV6-4 | ASRRQPTTSDTQY
TRBV6-5 | ASRFRETIRGQY
TRBV6-6 | ASSASGQGNQPQH
TRBV7-3 | ASSDRQGRAF
TRBV19 | ASTAAGGYTEAF
TRBV19 | ASSPGGGSADTQY
TRBV7-9 | ASSRTRGDEQY
TRBV2 | ASTPLSSGNTEAF
TRBV7-2 | ASSRDRGSNEKLF
TRBV5-1 | ASSLEGNAGELF
TRBV11-2 | ASSLDRPQGVYEQY
TRBV27 | ASSEPRGNTGELF
TRBV11-3 | ASSFSGGDTGELF
TRBV6-5 | ASTTDSGNTIY
TRBV5-1 | ASSSRVGGYT
TRBV12-3/TRBV12-4 | ASSRGAVDGYT
TRBV27 | ASSRTGVIYNEQF
TRBV29-1 | SVVRSNTEAF
TRBV3-1/TRBV3-2 | ASSLRAGGPGEQY
TRBV5-1 | ASSQRLSTSTDTQY
TRBV28 | ASSLVRGNSPLH